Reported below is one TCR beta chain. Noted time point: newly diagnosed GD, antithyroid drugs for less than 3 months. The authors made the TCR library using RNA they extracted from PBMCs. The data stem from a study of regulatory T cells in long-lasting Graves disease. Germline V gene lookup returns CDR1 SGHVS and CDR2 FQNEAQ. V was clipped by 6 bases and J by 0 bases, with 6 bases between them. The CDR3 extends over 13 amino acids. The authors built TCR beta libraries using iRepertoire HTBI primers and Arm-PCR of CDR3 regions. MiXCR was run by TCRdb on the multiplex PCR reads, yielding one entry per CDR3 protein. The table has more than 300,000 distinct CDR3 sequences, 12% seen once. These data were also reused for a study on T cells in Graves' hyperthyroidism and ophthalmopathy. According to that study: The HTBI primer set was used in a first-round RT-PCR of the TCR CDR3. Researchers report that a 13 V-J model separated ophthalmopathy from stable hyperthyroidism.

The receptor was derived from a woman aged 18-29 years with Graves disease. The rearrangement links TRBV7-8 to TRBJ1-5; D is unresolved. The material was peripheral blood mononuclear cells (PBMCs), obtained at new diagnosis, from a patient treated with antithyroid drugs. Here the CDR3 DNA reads TGTGCCAGCAGTGATTTTAGCAATCAGCCCCAGCATTTT. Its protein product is CASSDFSNQPQHF.